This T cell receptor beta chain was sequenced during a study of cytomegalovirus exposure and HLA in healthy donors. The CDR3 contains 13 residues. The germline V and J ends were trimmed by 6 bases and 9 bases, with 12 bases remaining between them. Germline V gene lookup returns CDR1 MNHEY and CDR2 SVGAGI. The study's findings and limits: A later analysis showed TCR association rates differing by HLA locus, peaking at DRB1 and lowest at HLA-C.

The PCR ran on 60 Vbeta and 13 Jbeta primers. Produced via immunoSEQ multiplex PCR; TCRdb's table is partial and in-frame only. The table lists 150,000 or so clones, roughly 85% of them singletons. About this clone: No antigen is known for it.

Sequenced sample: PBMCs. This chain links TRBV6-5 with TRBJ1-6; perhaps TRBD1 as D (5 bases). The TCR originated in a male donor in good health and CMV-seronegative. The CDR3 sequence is CASRRDEGSPLHF. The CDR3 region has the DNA TGTGCCAGCAGGCGGGACGAGGGTTCACCCCTCCACTTT.